Listed below are T cell receptor beta chains from one sample, sequenced in a study of CD8 T cells in ankylosing spondylitis. Each CDR3 protein is one row after TCRdb ran MiXCR on the 5' RACE reads. The sample has roughly 200,000 distinct CDR3 sequences, more than 10% seen once. The sample comprised blood, either unsorted or a sorted T cell fraction (not recorded which). The receptors derive from a male donor with ankylosing spondylitis or in good health (not recorded which). CDR3s include the opening cysteine and the closing phenylalanine or tryptophan. The D gene is left open where the match is weak. Part of the rows lack a size; the others show once, few, many or a class for expanded clones.

v_call: TRBV6-1
clone_size: .
j_call: TRBJ2-7
d_call: .
cdr3_nt: TGTGCCAGCAGTGAGCTCGAGCAGTACTTC
cdr3_aa: CASSELEQYF

v_call: TRBV29-1
clone_size: few
j_call: TRBJ1-2
d_call: .
cdr3_nt: TGCAGCTCTGAAGGGCGCAGGATGGAGTCTGGCTACACCTTC
cdr3_aa: CSSEGRRMESGYTF

v_call: TRBV3-1
clone_size: few
j_call: TRBJ2-1
d_call: TRBD1
cdr3_nt: TGTGCCAGCAGCCGCCCGTGGGGACAGAGCTCCTACAATGAGCAGTTCTTC
cdr3_aa: CASSRPWGQSSYNEQFF

v_call: TRBV4-1
clone_size: .
j_call: TRBJ2-1
d_call: .
cdr3_nt: TGCGCCAGCAGCCAAGATCGGTCGGGGGGCCCCCCTTACAATGAGCAGTTCTTC
cdr3_aa: CASSQDRSGGPPYNEQFF

v_call: TRBV25-1
clone_size: .
j_call: TRBJ1-2
d_call: TRBD1
cdr3_nt: TGTGCCAGCAGGGGCCTAACAGGGGTGGACTATGGCTACACCTTC
cdr3_aa: CASRGLTGVDYGYTF

v_call: TRBV12-3/TRBV12-4
clone_size: few
j_call: TRBJ1-2
d_call: .
cdr3_nt: TGTGCCAGCAGTTTACAGCTGAACTATGGCTACACCTTC
cdr3_aa: CASSLQLNYGYTF

v_call: TRBV27
clone_size: few
j_call: TRBJ2-7
d_call: TRBD2
cdr3_nt: TGTGCCAGCAGTGAATCCGGGACTAGCGTCGACGAGCAGTACTTC
cdr3_aa: CASSESGTSVDEQYF

v_call: TRBV12-3/TRBV12-4
clone_size: many
j_call: TRBJ2-7
d_call: TRBD2
cdr3_nt: TGTGCCAGCAGTTTGGGACTATACGAGCAGTACTTC
cdr3_aa: CASSLGLYEQYF

v_call: TRBV4-1
clone_size: .
j_call: TRBJ2-1
d_call: TRBD1
cdr3_nt: TGCGCCAGCAGCGGAGGACAGGGGGCAGGGAATGAGCAGTTCTTC
cdr3_aa: CASSGGQGAGNEQFF

v_call: TRBV30
clone_size: .
j_call: TRBJ2-7
d_call: TRBD1
cdr3_nt: TGTGCCTGCCTTCTTTGGGACAGCGGATACGAGCAGTACTTC
cdr3_aa: CACLLWDSGYEQYF

v_call: TRBV6-1
clone_size: .
j_call: TRBJ1-1
d_call: TRBD1
cdr3_nt: TGTGCCAGCAGGACAGGGGGCTGGAACACTGAAGCTTTCTTT
cdr3_aa: CASRTGGWNTEAFF

v_call: TRBV12-5
clone_size: .
j_call: TRBJ2-7
d_call: TRBD2
cdr3_nt: TGTGCTAGTGGGATGGGACTAGCGGGCTCCTACGAGCAGTACTTC
cdr3_aa: CASGMGLAGSYEQYF

v_call: TRBV7-9
clone_size: .
j_call: TRBJ2-7
d_call: TRBD1
cdr3_nt: TGTGCCAGCTCACAGGGGTCCTTGGGCAAGTACTTC
cdr3_aa: CASSQGSLGKYF

v_call: TRBV10-3
clone_size: .
j_call: TRBJ2-1
d_call: TRBD2
cdr3_nt: TGTGCCATCAGTGACCCGCTTGCGGGGGGCAGGAGCAATGAGCAGTTCTTC
cdr3_aa: CAISDPLAGGRSNEQFF

v_call: TRBV30
clone_size: .
j_call: TRBJ2-1
d_call: .
cdr3_nt: TGTGCCTGGAGTGTCGGATCAGGGACCTCCTACAATGAGCAGTTCTTC
cdr3_aa: CAWSVGSGTSYNEQFF

v_call: TRBV6-5
clone_size: many
j_call: TRBJ1-5
d_call: .
cdr3_nt: TGTGCCAGCAGGCCGACCCGGACCCTTAGCAATCAGCCCCAGCATTTT
cdr3_aa: CASRPTRTLSNQPQHF

v_call: TRBV4-1
clone_size: .
j_call: TRBJ2-3
d_call: TRBD1
cdr3_nt: TGCGCCAGCAGCCCGAACAACAGGGGGCTCACAGATACGCAGTATTTT
cdr3_aa: CASSPNNRGLTDTQYF

v_call: TRBV4-2
clone_size: .
j_call: TRBJ2-5
d_call: TRBD2
cdr3_nt: TGTGCCAGCAGCCAAGTAATAGCGGGGGTGCAAGAGACCCAGTACTTC
cdr3_aa: CASSQVIAGVQETQYF

v_call: TRBV6-1
clone_size: many
j_call: TRBJ2-1
d_call: TRBD2
cdr3_nt: TGTGCCAGCAGTGAAAGCGGGGGGACTTACAATGAGCAGTTCTTC
cdr3_aa: CASSESGGTYNEQFF

v_call: TRBV27
clone_size: many
j_call: TRBJ2-2
d_call: .
cdr3_nt: TGTGCCAGCAGTTTTGGTAGGGCGAACACCGGGGAGCTGTTTTTT
cdr3_aa: CASSFGRANTGELFF

v_call: TRBV9
clone_size: many
j_call: TRBJ2-3
d_call: .
cdr3_nt: TGTGCCAGCAGCGTAGATGTTAGCACAGATACGCAGTATTTT
cdr3_aa: CASSVDVSTDTQYF

v_call: TRBV20-1
clone_size: .
j_call: TRBJ2-5
d_call: TRBD2
cdr3_nt: TGCAGTGCTACCGATACCACCACAGCGGGAGGAGGAGAGACCCAGTACTTC
cdr3_aa: CSATDTTTAGGGETQYF

v_call: TRBV5-1
clone_size: .
j_call: TRBJ2-7
d_call: .
cdr3_nt: TGCGCCAGCAGCCCGGCCCCGGGTCCGTCCTACGAGCAGTACTTC
cdr3_aa: CASSPAPGPSYEQYF

v_call: TRBV6-1
clone_size: .
j_call: TRBJ2-3
d_call: TRBD1
cdr3_nt: TGTGCCAGCAGCGGGACAGGGATAGATACGCAGTATTTT
cdr3_aa: CASSGTGIDTQYF

v_call: TRBV20-1
clone_size: few
j_call: TRBJ2-1
d_call: .
cdr3_nt: TGCAGTGCTAGAGTACGGGACCCTTTTTACTCCTACAATGAGCAGTTCTTC
cdr3_aa: CSARVRDPFYSYNEQFF

v_call: TRBV4-1
clone_size: many
j_call: TRBJ2-1
d_call: .
cdr3_nt: TGCGCCAGCAGCCAGCTAGGACTAGGGGGTGATGAGCAGTTCTTC
cdr3_aa: CASSQLGLGGDEQFF

v_call: TRBV7-8
clone_size: many
j_call: TRBJ1-4
d_call: .
cdr3_nt: TGTGCCAGCAGCTCTAGCAGGGACATCCCCGCACCAACTAATGAAAAACTGTTTTTT
cdr3_aa: CASSSSRDIPAPTNEKLFF

v_call: TRBV7-6
clone_size: many
j_call: TRBJ2-3
d_call: .
cdr3_nt: TGTGCCAGCAGCTTAGCGCAGTACACAGATACGCAGTATTTT
cdr3_aa: CASSLAQYTDTQYF

v_call: TRBV7-6
clone_size: .
j_call: TRBJ2-1
d_call: .
cdr3_nt: TGTGCCAGCACCATCGCAGGACTATACAATGAGCAGTTCTTC
cdr3_aa: CASTIAGLYNEQFF

v_call: TRBV4-1
clone_size: .
j_call: TRBJ2-5
d_call: .
cdr3_nt: TGCGCCAGCAGCCAACCCCATAGGGATAGCTCGTCCCGGGAGGAGACCCAGTACTTC
cdr3_aa: CASSQPHRDSSSREETQYF

v_call: TRBV9
clone_size: few
j_call: TRBJ2-3
d_call: .
cdr3_nt: TGTGCCAGCAGCGTAGGCGTGTTCGCCACAGATACGCAGTATTTT
cdr3_aa: CASSVGVFATDTQYF

v_call: TRBV4-1
clone_size: few
j_call: TRBJ2-2
d_call: .
cdr3_nt: TGCGCCAGCAGCCAAGGAGGGCCTCCGAACCCCAACACCGGGGAGCTGTTTTTT
cdr3_aa: CASSQGGPPNPNTGELFF

v_call: TRBV20-1
clone_size: few
j_call: TRBJ2-1
d_call: TRBD2
cdr3_nt: TGCAGTGCTACACTAGCGGGGCCTATCTTC
cdr3_aa: CSATLAGPIF

v_call: TRBV5-1
clone_size: .
j_call: TRBJ2-2
d_call: .
cdr3_nt: TGCGCCAGCAGCCAGGACGCCCCGGGGTCCGGGGAGCTGTTTTTT
cdr3_aa: CASSQDAPGSGELFF

v_call: TRBV6-5
clone_size: few
j_call: TRBJ2-7
d_call: TRBD2
cdr3_nt: TGTGCCAGCAGTTCGGAGACTAGCCACCTCTCCTACGAGCAGTACTTC
cdr3_aa: CASSSETSHLSYEQYF

v_call: TRBV12-3/TRBV12-4
clone_size: few
j_call: TRBJ1-3
d_call: .
cdr3_nt: TGTGCCAGCAGTCCAGTTAAAAACACCATATATTTT
cdr3_aa: CASSPVKNTIYF

v_call: TRBV5-1
clone_size: few
j_call: TRBJ1-5
d_call: .
cdr3_nt: TGCGCCAGCAGCTTGGCGGCAGGCAGCAATCAGCCCCAGCATTTT
cdr3_aa: CASSLAAGSNQPQHF

v_call: TRBV2
clone_size: few
j_call: TRBJ2-1
d_call: .
cdr3_nt: TGTGCCAGCAGTGGGGACTTCCTCTACAATGAGCAGTTCTTC
cdr3_aa: CASSGDFLYNEQFF

v_call: TRBV27
clone_size: .
j_call: TRBJ2-7
d_call: TRBD1
cdr3_nt: TGTGCCAGCAGGTCGACAGGGTTTAGCTCCTACGAGCAGTACTTC
cdr3_aa: CASRSTGFSSYEQYF

v_call: TRBV10-2
clone_size: few
j_call: TRBJ1-4
d_call: .
cdr3_nt: TGCGCCAGCAGTGCAGATAGGATTAATGAAAAACTGTTTTTT
cdr3_aa: CASSADRINEKLFF

v_call: TRBV4-1
clone_size: few
j_call: TRBJ1-4
d_call: .
cdr3_nt: TGCGCCAGCAGCCAAGTGGACCAAAGTTTGGGGGAAAAACTGTTTTTT
cdr3_aa: CASSQVDQSLGEKLFF

v_call: TRBV6-5
clone_size: .
j_call: TRBJ1-1
d_call: .
cdr3_nt: TGTGCCAGCAGTTATGGGGCCGGGGGGACTGAAGCTTTCTTT
cdr3_aa: CASSYGAGGTEAFF

v_call: TRBV5-1
clone_size: .
j_call: TRBJ2-7
d_call: .
cdr3_nt: TGCGCCAGCAGTTATGGCGGTGGCTCCTACGAGCAGTACTTC
cdr3_aa: CASSYGGGSYEQYF

v_call: TRBV3-1
clone_size: once
j_call: TRBJ2-1
d_call: TRBD2
cdr3_nt: TGTGCCAGCAGCCCTTCCCGGACTAGCGGGGGGCAGTACAATGAGCAGTTCTTC
cdr3_aa: CASSPSRTSGGQYNEQFF

v_call: TRBV12-3/TRBV12-4
clone_size: few
j_call: TRBJ1-2
d_call: .
cdr3_nt: TGTGCCAGCAGTTTTAAGGGGGCTAACTATGGCTACACCTTC
cdr3_aa: CASSFKGANYGYTF

v_call: TRBV7-9
clone_size: few
j_call: TRBJ2-1
d_call: TRBD2
cdr3_nt: TGTGCCAGCAGCCCCAAGGGTGTGGGACTAGTGTCGAATGAGCAGTTCTTC
cdr3_aa: CASSPKGVGLVSNEQFF

v_call: TRBV21-1
clone_size: .
j_call: TRBJ2-6
d_call: .
cdr3_nt: TGTGCCAGCAGCCCAAGCGAGGATACCATACCCGATTCTGGGGCCAACGTCCTGACTTTC
cdr3_aa: CASSPSEDTIPDSGANVLTF

v_call: TRBV29-1
clone_size: few
j_call: TRBJ1-1
d_call: .
cdr3_nt: TGCAGCGTAGCACCAAACCCCACTGAAGCTTTCTTT
cdr3_aa: CSVAPNPTEAFF

v_call: TRBV27
clone_size: .
j_call: TRBJ1-2
d_call: TRBD1
cdr3_nt: TGTGCCAGCAGTTTAGCAGGGGGCGCCGGTGGCTACACCTTC
cdr3_aa: CASSLAGGAGGYTF

v_call: TRBV19
clone_size: few
j_call: TRBJ2-1
d_call: .
cdr3_nt: TGTGCCAGTAGCCTATGGGGAGCAGATGAGCAGTTCTTC
cdr3_aa: CASSLWGADEQFF

v_call: TRBV5-1
clone_size: .
j_call: TRBJ1-1
d_call: .
cdr3_nt: TGCGCCAGCAGCTTTTGGGACATGAACACTGAAGCTTTCTTT
cdr3_aa: CASSFWDMNTEAFF

v_call: TRBV12-3/TRBV12-4
clone_size: many
j_call: TRBJ2-5
d_call: TRBD2
cdr3_nt: TGTGCCAGCAGTTCTAGACTAGCGGATCAAGAGACCCAGTACTTC
cdr3_aa: CASSSRLADQETQYF

v_call: TRBV4-1
clone_size: .
j_call: TRBJ2-3
d_call: .
cdr3_nt: TGCGCCAGCAGCCAAGAAGGGACCGCAGATACGCAGTATTTT
cdr3_aa: CASSQEGTADTQYF